This entry is about one TCR beta chain. Its target is unknown. CDR1 is SNHLY and CDR2 is FYNNEI in the germline V gene. The CDR3 spans 15 residues. J lost 1 base, V lost 6 bases, and 4 bases had no gene match. PCR used 60 Vbeta primers and 13 Jbeta primers. Repertoires were generated with immunoSEQ multiplex PCR, while TCRdb's copy carries only in-frame clones and drops some. The sample records about 160,000 clones, roughly 80% being singletons. The data belong to a study of cytomegalovirus exposure and HLA in healthy donors. Regarding the study as a whole: HLA allele associations emerged for roughly 16,000 TCR beta sequences in a later analysis, at 0.05 false discovery rate. In a later analysis, HLA-associated beta chains showed higher expansion and lower generation probabilities than comparable chains. It was assumed in the presence/absence analyses that sequencing depth was roughly uniform across donors.

Each of the donors was a healthy bone marrow donor. The sequencing sample was made of PBMCs. This receptor was identified in a woman between 45 and 60 years old in good health and CMV-seronegative. This rearrangement joins TRBV2 to TRBJ2-3; 10 bases map to TRBD1. CDR3 protein: CASSAGTGGTDTQYF. In DNA, the CDR3 is TGTGCCAGCAGCGCCGGGACAGGGGGCACAGATACGCAGTATTTT.